Sequencing of this T cell receptor (beta chain) was carried out in a study of shared clonotypes between healthy human individuals. The wider study: Donors had three CD4 naive, three CD4 memory, two CD8 naive and one CD8 memory plate apiece. Study-level findings and limits: Naive subsets, compared against memory subsets, generally had larger estimated richness values.

V was clipped by 0 bases and J by 2 bases, with 8 bases between them. The CDR3 is 14 amino acids. The germline V gene encodes CDR1 SGHRS and CDR2 YFSETQ. In the authors' methods: ImmunoSEQ yielded junction-only sequences lacking quality scores, so filtering differed. Clones were sequenced by immunoSEQ multiplex PCR, and TCRdb holds only the in-frame ones, with some missing. That table gives V, J and clone size, and the DNA gave D and trimming. The top ten hold 10% of the sample, which has approximately 350,000 clones, around 72% seen once. The donors were adults (healthy and HIV-negative) with no recent acute infections or vaccinations. Of note for this clone: What it binds is unknown.

V is TRBV5-1 and J is TRBJ2-5, with unresolved D. Sequencing was performed on memory CD4+ T cells sorted from blood. Regarding subset: CD45RA-negative fraction. This receptor was taken from a young man in good health. In DNA, the CDR3 is TGCGCCAGCAGCTTGGCCGCTTTACAAGAGACCCAGTACTTC. It specifies CASSLAALQETQYF.